This T cell receptor (beta chain) originates from a study of blood T cell repertoires in COVID-19. The wider study: PBMCs, B-cell-depleted T cells, or T cells provided the cDNA or gDNA that made up the material.

The study drew participants aged roughly 18 to 95 years from around 24 US areas. Donors were grouped by their self-reported clinical history. Original analysis: It was from reference gene primer amplification that nucleated cell counts were estimated. Only in-frame clones appear in the TCRdb table, and some are missing; sequencing was by immunoSEQ multiplex PCR. The DNA gave D and trimming, while V, J and clone size come from that table. The data contain roughly 230,000 clones, about four fifths of them singletons. Germline V CDR1 and CDR2: LGHDT, YNNKEL (reference sequence). CDR3 length: 14 residues. V shed 6 bases and J 8 bases; nucleotides not matched to a gene: 7.

The sample was PBMCs or T cells enriched from blood (not recorded which). The sequence came from a man aged 45-65 years who had recovered from COVID-19. This sequence joins TRBV3-1 (or the pseudogene TRBV3-2) and TRBJ1-6, with 7 bases matching TRBD1. The CDR3 DNA follows: TGTGCCAGCAGATACACAGGGGTGGATTCACCCCTCCACTTT. Its translation: CASRYTGVDSPLHF.